Listed here are 28 T cell receptor beta chains from one sample, sequenced in a study of CD8 T cells in Susac syndrome. cDNA came from about 0.51 to 1 ug RNA primed by random hexamers. One entry per CDR3 protein results from TCRdb running MiXCR on the immunoSEQ multiplex PCR reads. In the table there are 300,000 to 350,000 distinct CDR3 sequences, approximately 90% of which are singletons. The sample was CD4+ T cells from PBMCs. Receptor source: a human donor with multiple sclerosis.

This chain joins TRBV3-1 and TRBJ1-1, with TRBD1 matching over 9 bases. In germline, CDR1 is LGHDT, CDR2 YNNKEL (reference sequence). Losses at the gene ends were 5 bases for V and 1 base for J; bases not matched to a gene: 5. This CDR3 region has 15 residues. The CDR3, as DNA: TGTGCCAGCAGCTCGGGACAGGGCGCGAACACTGAAGCTTTCTTT. It translates to CASSSGQGANTEAFF.

V and J are TRBV3-1 and TRBJ1-6, with D perhaps TRBD1 (6 bases). Looked up from germline, CDR1 is LGHDT and CDR2 is YNNKEL (reference sequence). The CDR3 is 18 amino acids. V gave up 4 bases and J gave up 0 bases, with 16 bases separating them. The CDR3 loop reads CASSPQTGRSSYNSPLHF. For the CDR3, the DNA is TGTGCCAGCAGCCCGCAGACAGGCAGGAGCTCCTATAATTCACCCCTCCACTTT.

V usage is TRBV7-2 and J usage is TRBJ2-3; TRBD2 matches 8 bases. V lost 4 bases and J lost 1; bases outside the gene matches: 7. CDR3 length equals 16 residues. Per germline, CDR1 SGHTA and CDR2 FQGNSA. CDR3 DNA sequence: TGTGCCAGCAGCTCGGCTAGCGGGTCACGCACAGATACGCAGTATTTT. Protein product: CASSSASGSRTDTQYF.

The gene calls are TRBV19 and TRBJ2-1; the match to TRBD1 covers 10 bases. Looked up from germline, CDR1 is LNHDA and CDR2 is SQIVND (reference sequence). The J segment lost 3 bases and the V segment lost 5 bases, leaving 7 bases of the junction unmatched. The CDR3 is 16 amino acids. CDR3 residues: CASSYRDRGLYNEQFF. The CDR3 DNA is TGTGCCAGTAGTTACCGAGACAGGGGGCTCTACAATGAGCAGTTCTTC.

The chain links TRBV6-6 to TRBJ1-1, with a weak D call TRBD1 (6 bases). CDR3 length: 15 residues. Germline-derived CDR1 and CDR2 are MNHNY and SVGAGI (reference sequence). V was trimmed by 5 bases and J by 8 bases, leaving 21 bases between them. The DNA of the CDR3 is TGTGCCAGCAGTACCCCACAGGGCGAAAAGTTGGAAGCTTTCTTT. This sequence encodes CASSTPQGEKLEAFF.

V usage is TRBV20-1 and J usage is TRBJ1-2; D perhaps matches TRBD1 (6 bases). This CDR3 is 17 amino acids long. Trimming removed 1 base at V and 8 bases at J, with 26 bases between. Per the germline V gene, CDR1 is DFQATT and CDR2 is SNEGSKA (reference sequence). CDR3 nucleotide sequence: TGCAGTGCTAGAGTCCGGACAGTGACGATAGGGGCGGAAGGCTACACCTTC. Its protein product is CSARVRTVTIGAEGYTF.

The chain has TRBV7-9 and TRBJ1-2; D uncertain. This CDR3 region has 11 residues. Germline CDR1 SEHNR, CDR2 FQNEAQ (reference sequence). The V gene lost 1 base and the J gene lost 8 bases, with 5 bases spanning the gap. The CDR3 DNA is TGTGCCAGCAGCTTAGGCCTAGGCTACACCTTC. Its translation: CASSLGLGYTF.

The chain couples TRBV2 to TRBJ1-2, with D hard to call. This CDR3 has 13 amino acids. The germline V gene has CDR1 SNHLY and CDR2 FYNNEI. Trimming took 5 bases from V and 2 from J, leaving 9 bases between them. Here the CDR3 DNA reads TGTGCCAGCAGTACGGACCAGAACTATGGCTACACCTTC. Residues: CASSTDQNYGYTF.

This clonotype has more than one count but fewer than ten. The rearrangement uses TRBV13 and TRBJ2-7; TRBD2 matches at 13 bases. This CDR3 contains 17 residues. Trimming took 0 bases from V and 3 from J; bases not matched to a gene: 5. CDR1 is PRHDT, CDR2 FYEKMQ, per germline (reference sequence). The CDR3 DNA follows: TGTGCCAGCAGCTTAGGGGGCTGGACTAGCGGGGGCTACGAGCAGTACTTC. Its translation is CASSLGGWTSGGYEQYF.

This rearrangement joins TRBV6-6 to TRBJ1-2; D uncertain. V gave up 0 bases and J gave up 0 bases, with 8 bases separating them. This CDR3 has 15 residues. CDR1 is MNHNY and CDR2 is SVGAGI in the germline V gene (reference sequence). The chain's CDR3 is CASSYSGPSNYGYTF. The CDR3 nucleotides are TGTGCCAGCAGTTACTCTGGCCCTTCTAACTATGGCTACACCTTC.

The chain combines TRBV28 with TRBJ2-5, with D perhaps being TRBD1 or TRBD2 (7 bases each). From germline, CDR1 is MDHEN and CDR2 SYDVKM. CDR3 length: 14 residues. V was pared by 6 bases and J by 6 bases, with 17 bases between. In DNA form, the CDR3 reads TGTGCCAGCAGGGGGGGAGGGGGCCCGAAGACCCAGTACTTC. Protein sequence: CASRGGGGPKTQYF.

V usage is TRBV6-2 or TRBV6-3 and J usage is TRBJ2-7, with TRBD1 matching 9 bases. The CDR3 consists of 16 residues. CDR1 and CDR2 (germline): MNHEY, SVGEGT. V was clipped by 0 bases and J by 7 bases; unmatched bases: 10. The CDR3 DNA follows: TGTGCCAGCAGTTACTCTCGGGACAGGGCCGTCTGGGAGCAGTACTTC. Translation: CASSYSRDRAVWEQYF.

The chain recombines TRBV7-9 with TRBJ2-2, with 7 nucleotides matching TRBD1. The CDR3 is 14 amino acids. V gave up 5 bases and J gave up 1 base; unmatched junction bases: 1. Per the germline V gene, CDR1 is SEHNR and CDR2 is FQNEAQ (reference sequence). Here the CDR3 DNA reads TGTGCCAGCAGCCCAGGGGGGAACACCGGGGAGCTGTTTTTT. Amino acids: CASSPGGNTGELFF.

J is TRBJ1-2 and V is TRBV10-3; 7 bases agree with TRBD1. The CDR3 spans 14 residues. Germline V gene lookup returns CDR1 ENHRY and CDR2 SYGVKD. J gave up 1 base and V 6 bases, and 5 bases lay outside the gene matches. In DNA form, the CDR3 reads TGTGCCATCAGGGGGGACAGACTTAACTATGGCTACACCTTC. Translated: CAIRGDRLNYGYTF.

This rearrangement joins TRBV20-1 to TRBJ2-7; 10 bases are shared with TRBD1. V dropped 3 bases and J dropped 2; count of bases not matched to a gene: 7. CDR3 length: 15 residues. Germline CDR1 is DFQATT and CDR2 is SNEGSKA (reference sequence). CDR3 sequence reads: CSARGSGTGAYEQYF. In nucleotides, the CDR3 is TGCAGTGCTAGGGGGAGCGGGACAGGGGCCTACGAGCAGTACTTC.

The chain recombines TRBV23-1 with TRBJ2-2; 8 bases are shared with TRBD1. TRBV23-1 is reported as an ORF; its role is uncertain. The CDR3 spans 18 residues. The J segment lost 2 bases and the V segment lost 7 bases, leaving 15 bases of the junction unmatched. This CDR3 is CASITSRRQGYNTGELFF. The CDR3 coding sequence is TGCGCCAGCATAACAAGTCGGAGACAGGGGTACAACACCGGGGAGCTGTTTTTT.

This chain links TRBV4-2 with TRBJ1-3; the D gene is possibly TRBD1 (5 bases). Trimming cost V 4 bases and J 0 bases, with 16 bases left between them. CDR1 and CDR2 (germline): LGHNA, YNFKEQ. The CDR3 spans 17 residues. The chain's CDR3 is CASSPRPRGNSGNTIYF. Here the CDR3 DNA reads TGTGCCAGCAGCCCAAGACCCCGGGGGAACTCTGGAAACACCATATATTTT.

The gene calls are TRBV12-3 or TRBV12-4 and TRBJ1-2, with D tentatively TRBD1 (6 bases). Trimming pared 7 bases from V and 8 bases from J, leaving 20 bases between. This CDR3 has 14 amino acids. As DNA, the CDR3 is TGTGCCAGCAACTCCAGGGGATTCTTGGGCGGCTACACCTTC. This sequence encodes CASNSRGFLGGYTF.

The V and J genes are TRBV2 and TRBJ2-3, with D hard to call. Per germline, CDR1 SNHLY and CDR2 FYNNEI. V was cut by 1 base and J by 3 bases, with 8 bases left in between. There are 14 residues in the CDR3. CDR3 loop: CASSEGLGTDTQYF. The CDR3 nucleotides read TGTGCCAGCAGTGAAGGGTTAGGAACAGATACGCAGTATTTT.

The chain links TRBV11-3 to TRBJ2-1, with a weak D call TRBD2 (6 bases). Germline assignment: CDR1 SGHNT and CDR2 YENEEA. V was pared by 3 bases and J by 4 bases, with 13 bases between. This CDR3 is built from 15 residues. The CDR3 nucleotides read TGTGCCAGCAGCTTGGGAGTCGGGGGTTACAATGAGCAGTTCTTC. Protein: CASSLGVGGYNEQFF. Supplemented by reference TRBV11-3 and TRBJ2-1, the full variable domain reads EAGVVQSPRYKIIEKKQPVAFWCNPISGHNTLYWYLQNLGQGPELLIRYENEEAVDDSQLPKDRFSAERLKGVDSTLKIQPAELGDSAVYLCASSLGVGGYNEQFFGPGTRLTVL.

The chain is built from TRBV7-6 and TRBJ1-1; 8 bases agree with TRBD1. This CDR3 has 15 residues. Unmatched junction bases numbered 8, after V lost 5 bases and J lost 3 bases. The germline V gene has CDR1 SGHVS and CDR2 FNYEAQ. CDR3 DNA: TGTGCCAGCAGCCCTCAGGGGGCTGTGGACACTGAAGCTTTCTTT. It yields the protein CASSPQGAVDTEAFF.

The CDR3 region has the DNA TGTGCCAGCTCACAGAGCTCTGGAAACACCATATATTTT. The encoded protein is CASSQSSGNTIYF. This rearrangement joins TRBV18 to TRBJ1-3, with D uncertain. This CDR3 spans 13 amino acids. The germline gives CDR1 KGHSH, CDR2 LQKENI. V was trimmed by 4 bases and J by 0 bases, leaving 4 bases between them.

The rearrangement joins TRBV3-1 to TRBJ1-2; D not certain. The CDR3 contains 15 residues. Trimming stripped 4 bases from V and 8 bases from J, with 20 bases between. CDR1 and CDR2 (germline): LGHDT, YNNKEL (reference sequence). CDR3 in amino acids: CASSLTPRIPLGYTF. In DNA form, the CDR3 reads TGTGCCAGCAGCCTAACCCCGCGGATTCCCCTCGGCTACACCTTC.

The V call is TRBV12-5, the J call TRBJ2-5; D is unclear. The ends were cut back, 7 bases at V and 2 bases at J, with 11 bases in the middle. The CDR3 is made up of 13 amino acids. Germline values: CDR1 LGHNT, CDR2 FRNRAP. The CDR3 reads CASVLTPQETQYF. As DNA, the CDR3 is TGTGCTAGTGTCCTAACACCGCAAGAGACCCAGTACTTC.

The chain combines TRBV29-1 with TRBJ2-1; D is possibly TRBD1 or TRBD2 (6 bases each). Trimming stripped 3 bases from V and 8 bases from J, with 14 bases between. The CDR3 consists of 13 residues. Per germline, CDR1 SQVTM and CDR2 ANQGSEA. The CDR3 bases are TGCAGCGTTGACAGGGGAGAGCGGGATGAGCAGTTCTTC. It translates to CSVDRGERDEQFF.

The rearrangement links TRBV12-3 or TRBV12-4 to TRBJ2-3, with a weak D call TRBD2 (5 bases). Between the trimmed V and J ends, which lost 6 bases and 1 base, there was a span of 14 bases. The CDR3 extends over 15 amino acids. The CDR3 DNA is TGTGCCAGCAGCCCAAGCGGTATCCGCACAGATACGCAGTATTTT. This codes for CASSPSGIRTDTQYF.

V is TRBV29-1 and J is TRBJ1-1; D possibly corresponds to TRBD1 (6 bases). Trimming shortened V by 4 bases and J by 6 bases, and 9 bases separated the two germline ends. The CDR3 has 11 residues. The V gene's germline CDR1 is SQVTM and CDR2 ANQGSEA. The CDR3: CSVARTAEAFF. CDR3 DNA: TGCAGCGTTGCCCGGACAGCTGAAGCTTTCTTT.

The V and J genes are TRBV7-2 and TRBJ1-6; TRBD1 matches 8 bases. V shed 1 base and J 10 bases; nucleotides not matched to a gene: 9. The CDR3 is made up of 16 amino acids. Germline V gene lookup returns CDR1 SGHTA and CDR2 FQGNSA. The CDR3 protein is CASSLGPGQAKSPLHF. In nucleotides, the CDR3 is TGTGCCAGCAGCTTAGGACCGGGACAGGCGAAGTCACCCCTCCACTTT. Complete variable domain (other parts from reference TRBV7-2 and TRBJ1-6): GAGVSQSPSNKVTEKGKDVELRCDPISGHTALYWYRQSLGQGLEFLIYFQGNSAPDKSGLPSDRFSAERTGGSVSTLTIQRTQQEDSAVYLCASSLGPGQAKSPLHFGNGTRLTVT.